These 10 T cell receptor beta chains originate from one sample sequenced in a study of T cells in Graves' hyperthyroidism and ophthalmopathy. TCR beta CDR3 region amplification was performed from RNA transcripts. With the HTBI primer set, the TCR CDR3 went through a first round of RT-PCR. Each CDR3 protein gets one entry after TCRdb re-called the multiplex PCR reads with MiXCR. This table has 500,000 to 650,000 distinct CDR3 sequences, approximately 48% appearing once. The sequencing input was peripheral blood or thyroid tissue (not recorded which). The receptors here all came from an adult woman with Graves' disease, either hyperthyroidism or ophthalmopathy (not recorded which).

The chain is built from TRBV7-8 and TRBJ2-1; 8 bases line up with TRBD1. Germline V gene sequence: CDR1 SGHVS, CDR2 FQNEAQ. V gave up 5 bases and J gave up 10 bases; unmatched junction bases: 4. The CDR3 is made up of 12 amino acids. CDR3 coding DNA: TGTGCCAGCAGCCCGGACAGGGAGGAGCAGTTCTTC. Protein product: CASSPDREEQFF.

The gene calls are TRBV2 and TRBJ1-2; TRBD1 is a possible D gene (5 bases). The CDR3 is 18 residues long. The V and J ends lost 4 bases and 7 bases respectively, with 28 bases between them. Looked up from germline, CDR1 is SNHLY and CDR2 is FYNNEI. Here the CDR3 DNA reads TGTGCCAGCAGTGCCCCCGAAGAACTTACAGGCCCCGAGAGTGGCTACACCTTC. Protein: CASSAPEELTGPESGYTF.

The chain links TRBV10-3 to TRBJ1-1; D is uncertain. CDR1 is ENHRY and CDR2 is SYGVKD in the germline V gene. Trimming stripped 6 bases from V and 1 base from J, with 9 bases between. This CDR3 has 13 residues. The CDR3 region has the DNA TGTGCCATCAGGATGCGGGGGAACACTGAAGCTTTCTTT. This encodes CAIRMRGNTEAFF.

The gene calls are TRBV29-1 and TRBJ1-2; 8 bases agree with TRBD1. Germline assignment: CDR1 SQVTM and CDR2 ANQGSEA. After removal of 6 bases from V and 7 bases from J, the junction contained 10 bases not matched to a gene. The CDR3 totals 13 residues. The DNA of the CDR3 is TGCAGCGTCCTCCAGGGGGCGAGGGGTGGCTACACCTTC. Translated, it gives CSVLQGARGGYTF.

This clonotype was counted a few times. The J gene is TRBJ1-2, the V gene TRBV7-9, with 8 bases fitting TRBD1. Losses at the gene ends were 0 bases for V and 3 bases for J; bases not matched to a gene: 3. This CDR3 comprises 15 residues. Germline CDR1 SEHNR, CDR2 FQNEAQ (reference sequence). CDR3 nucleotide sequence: TGTGCCAGCAGCTTAGCTGGGACAGGAGACTATGGCTACACCTTC. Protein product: CASSLAGTGDYGYTF.

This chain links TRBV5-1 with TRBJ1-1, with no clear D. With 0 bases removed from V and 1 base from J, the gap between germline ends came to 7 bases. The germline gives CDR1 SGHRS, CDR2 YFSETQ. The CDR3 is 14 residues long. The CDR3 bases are TGCGCCAGCAGCTTGGTGGCAAGGAACACTGAAGCTTTCTTT. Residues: CASSLVARNTEAFF.

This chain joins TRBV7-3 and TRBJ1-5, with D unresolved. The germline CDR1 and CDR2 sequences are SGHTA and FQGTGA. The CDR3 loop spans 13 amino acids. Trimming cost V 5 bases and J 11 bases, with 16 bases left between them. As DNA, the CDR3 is TGTGCCAGCAGCCAGGTTCTCGGGGAGACCCAGCATTTT. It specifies CASSQVLGETQHF.

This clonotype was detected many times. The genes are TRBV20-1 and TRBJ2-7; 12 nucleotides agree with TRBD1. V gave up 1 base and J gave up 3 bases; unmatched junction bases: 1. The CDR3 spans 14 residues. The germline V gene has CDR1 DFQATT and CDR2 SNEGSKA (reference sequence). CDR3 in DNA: TGCAGTGCTAGAGGGGACAGGGGGCTCTACGAGCAGTACTTC. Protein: CSARGDRGLYEQYF.

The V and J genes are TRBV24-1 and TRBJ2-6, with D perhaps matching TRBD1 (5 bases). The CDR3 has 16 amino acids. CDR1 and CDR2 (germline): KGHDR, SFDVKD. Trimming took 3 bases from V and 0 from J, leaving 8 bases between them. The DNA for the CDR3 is TGTGCCACCAGTGATACAGGTATCTCTGGGGCCAACGTCCTGACTTTC. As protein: CATSDTGISGANVLTF.

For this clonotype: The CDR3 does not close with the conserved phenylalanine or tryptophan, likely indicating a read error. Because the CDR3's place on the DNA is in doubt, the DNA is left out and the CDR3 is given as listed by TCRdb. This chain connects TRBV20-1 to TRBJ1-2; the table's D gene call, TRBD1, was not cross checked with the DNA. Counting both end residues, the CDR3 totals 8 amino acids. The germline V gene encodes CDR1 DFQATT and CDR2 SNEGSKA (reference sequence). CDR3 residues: CSASRSGT.